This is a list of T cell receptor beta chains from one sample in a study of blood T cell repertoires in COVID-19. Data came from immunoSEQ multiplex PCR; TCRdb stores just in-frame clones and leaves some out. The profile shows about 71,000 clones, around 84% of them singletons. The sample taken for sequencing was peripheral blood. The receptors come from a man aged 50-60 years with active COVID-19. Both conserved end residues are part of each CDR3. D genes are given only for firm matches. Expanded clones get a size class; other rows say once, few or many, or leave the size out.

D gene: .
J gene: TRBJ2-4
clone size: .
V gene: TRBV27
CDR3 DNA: TGTGCCAGCAGTCCCCGGGGTTGGTTC
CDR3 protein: CASSPRGWF

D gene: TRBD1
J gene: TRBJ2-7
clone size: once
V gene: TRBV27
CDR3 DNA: TGTGCCACCAAGTCAGGGGGCGCCTCCTACGAGCAGTACTTC
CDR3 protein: CATKSGGASYEQYF

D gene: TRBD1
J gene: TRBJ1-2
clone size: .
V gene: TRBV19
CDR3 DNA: TGTGCCAGTCCCCAGGGGGCGGGCTATGGCTACACCTTC
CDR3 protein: CASPQGAGYGYTF

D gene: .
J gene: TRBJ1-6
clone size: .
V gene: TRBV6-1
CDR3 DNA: TGTGCCAGCAGTGACACAGGGCGGTATAATTCACCCCTCCACTTT
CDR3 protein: CASSDTGRYNSPLHF

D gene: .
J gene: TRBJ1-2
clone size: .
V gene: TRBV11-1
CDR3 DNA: TGTGCCAGCAGCGACATTACGACGGGGGGCTATGGCTACACCTTC
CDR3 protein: CASSDITTGGYGYTF

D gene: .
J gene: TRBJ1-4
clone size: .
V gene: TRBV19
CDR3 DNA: TGTGCCAGTAGTCGCCGGGAGCCTAATGAAAAACTGTTTTTT
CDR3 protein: CASSRREPNEKLFF

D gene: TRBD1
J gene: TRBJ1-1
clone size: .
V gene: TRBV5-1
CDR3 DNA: TGCGCCAGCAGCTTTAGTACAGGGGGGAACACTGAAGCTTTCTTT
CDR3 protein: CASSFSTGGNTEAFF

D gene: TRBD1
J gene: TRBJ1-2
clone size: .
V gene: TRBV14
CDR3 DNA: TGTGCCAGCAGCCAAGACGGACAGGTGGCCTACTATGGCTACACCTTC
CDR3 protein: CASSQDGQVAYYGYTF

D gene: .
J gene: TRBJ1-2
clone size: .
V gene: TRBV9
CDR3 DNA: TGTGCCAGCAGCGTAGTGGAACAGGGTGTAGGAGGCTACACCTTC
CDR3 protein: CASSVVEQGVGGYTF

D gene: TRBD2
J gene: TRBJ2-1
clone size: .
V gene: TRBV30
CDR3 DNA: TGTGCCTGGAGTGTCGGGACTAGCGGGAGAAATGAGCAGTTCTTC
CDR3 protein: CAWSVGTSGRNEQFF

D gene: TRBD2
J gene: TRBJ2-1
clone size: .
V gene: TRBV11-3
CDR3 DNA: TGTGCCAGCAGCTTAGCGGGAGGCTTTAAGGAGCAGTTCTTC
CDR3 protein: CASSLAGGFKEQFF

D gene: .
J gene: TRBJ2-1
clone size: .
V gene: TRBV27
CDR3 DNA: TGTGCCAGCAGCCCTACCCCGAGGGGGTTCTCCTACAATGAGCAGTTCTTC
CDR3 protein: CASSPTPRGFSYNEQFF

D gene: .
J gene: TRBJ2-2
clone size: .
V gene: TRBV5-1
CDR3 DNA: TGCGCCAGCAGCGAAGACAGTACGAACACCGGGGAGCTGTTTTTT
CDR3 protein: CASSEDSTNTGELFF

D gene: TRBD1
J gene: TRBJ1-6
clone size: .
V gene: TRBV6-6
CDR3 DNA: TGTGCCAGCAGTGGGGGACAGGGACACTATAATTCACCCCTCCACTTT
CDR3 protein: CASSGGQGHYNSPLHF

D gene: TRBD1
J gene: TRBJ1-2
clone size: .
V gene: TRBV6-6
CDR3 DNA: TGTGCCAGCAGTCAAAAAAAAGGACAGGGCATTAACTATGGCTACACCTTC
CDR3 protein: CASSQKKGQGINYGYTF

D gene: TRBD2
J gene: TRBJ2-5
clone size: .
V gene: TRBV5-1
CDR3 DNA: TGCGCCAGCAGCCGACTCCCGGGACTAGGGGTAGAGACCCAGTACTTC
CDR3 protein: CASSRLPGLGVETQYF

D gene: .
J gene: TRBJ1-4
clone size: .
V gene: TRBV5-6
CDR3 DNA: TGTGCCAGCAGCTCGTTGTTCCTGGGGCGGTCAAATGAAAAACTGTTTTTT
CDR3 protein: CASSSLFLGRSNEKLFF

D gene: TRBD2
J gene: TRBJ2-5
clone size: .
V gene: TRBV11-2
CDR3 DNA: TGTGCCAGCAGCCCGGGGACTAGCGGGAGGGCCGGTCGGGAGACCCAGTACTTC
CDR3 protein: CASSPGTSGRAGRETQYF

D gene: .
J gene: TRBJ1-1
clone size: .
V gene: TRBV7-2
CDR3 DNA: TGTGCCAGCAGCTTATCTTCCCTACTGAACACTGAAGCTTTCTTT
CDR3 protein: CASSLSSLLNTEAFF

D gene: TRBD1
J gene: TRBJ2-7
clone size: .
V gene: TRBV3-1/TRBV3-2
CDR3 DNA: TGTGCCAGCAGCCAACGGACAGGGTCCCCCTACGAGCAGTACTTC
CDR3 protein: CASSQRTGSPYEQYF

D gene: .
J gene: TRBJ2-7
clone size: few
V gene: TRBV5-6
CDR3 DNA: TGTGCCAGCAGCTTGGGATTACAGGGTCGGCACGAGCAGTACTTC
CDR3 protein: CASSLGLQGRHEQYF

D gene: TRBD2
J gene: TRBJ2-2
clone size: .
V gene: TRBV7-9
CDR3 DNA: TGTGCCAGCAGCCGGGAGGCCGGGGAGCTGTTTTTT
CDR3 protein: CASSREAGELFF

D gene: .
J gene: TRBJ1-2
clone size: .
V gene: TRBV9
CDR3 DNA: TGTGCCAGCAGCCCTTTGGGGCAGAATGGCTACACCTTC
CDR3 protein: CASSPLGQNGYTF

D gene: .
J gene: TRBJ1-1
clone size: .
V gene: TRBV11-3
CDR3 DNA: TGTGCCAGCAGCTTAGATCAGGGAGGGACTGAAGCTTTCTTT
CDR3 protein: CASSLDQGGTEAFF

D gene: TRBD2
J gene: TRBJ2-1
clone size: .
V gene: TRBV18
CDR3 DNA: TGTGCCAGCTCACCCGGGACTAGCGGCTACAATGAGCAGTTCTTC
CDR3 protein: CASSPGTSGYNEQFF

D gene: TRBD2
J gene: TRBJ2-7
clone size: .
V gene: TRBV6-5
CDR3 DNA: TGTGCTGTAGCGGGGCCCCTGTACGAGCAGTACTTC
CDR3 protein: CAVAGPLYEQYF